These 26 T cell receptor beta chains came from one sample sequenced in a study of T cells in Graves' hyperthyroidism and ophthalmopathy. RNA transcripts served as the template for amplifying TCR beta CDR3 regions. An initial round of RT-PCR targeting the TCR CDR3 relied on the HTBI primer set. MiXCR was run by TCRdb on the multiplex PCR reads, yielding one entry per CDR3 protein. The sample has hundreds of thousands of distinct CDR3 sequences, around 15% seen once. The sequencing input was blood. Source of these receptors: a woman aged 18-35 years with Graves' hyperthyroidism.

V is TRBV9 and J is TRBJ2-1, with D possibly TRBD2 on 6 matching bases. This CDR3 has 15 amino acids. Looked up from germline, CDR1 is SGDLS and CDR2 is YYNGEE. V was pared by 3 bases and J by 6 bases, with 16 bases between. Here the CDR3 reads CASSASPGSLNEQFF. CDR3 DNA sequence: TGTGCCAGCAGCGCCAGCCCCGGGAGCCTCAATGAGCAGTTCTTC.

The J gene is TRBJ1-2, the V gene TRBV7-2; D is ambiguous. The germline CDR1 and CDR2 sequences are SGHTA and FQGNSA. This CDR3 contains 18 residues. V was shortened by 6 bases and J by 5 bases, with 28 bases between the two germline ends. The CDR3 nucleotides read TGTGCCAGCAGTTTCGGACCCGTGGGTCCGTCTCCCTCATATGGCTACACCTTC. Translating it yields CASSFGPVGPSPSYGYTF.

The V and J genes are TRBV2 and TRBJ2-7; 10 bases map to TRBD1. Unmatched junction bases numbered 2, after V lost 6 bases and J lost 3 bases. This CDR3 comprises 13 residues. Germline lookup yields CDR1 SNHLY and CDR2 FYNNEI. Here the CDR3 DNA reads TGTGCCAGCAGCGGGACAGGGGTCTACGAGCAGTACTTC. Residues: CASSGTGVYEQYF.

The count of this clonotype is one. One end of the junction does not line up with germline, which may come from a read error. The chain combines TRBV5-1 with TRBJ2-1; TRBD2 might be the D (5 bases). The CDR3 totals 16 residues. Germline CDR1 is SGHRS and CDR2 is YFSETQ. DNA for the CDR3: TGCGCCAGCAGCTTGGGAGGACCTAGCATGTACAATGGGCAGTTCTTC. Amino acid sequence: CASSLGGPSMYNGQFF.

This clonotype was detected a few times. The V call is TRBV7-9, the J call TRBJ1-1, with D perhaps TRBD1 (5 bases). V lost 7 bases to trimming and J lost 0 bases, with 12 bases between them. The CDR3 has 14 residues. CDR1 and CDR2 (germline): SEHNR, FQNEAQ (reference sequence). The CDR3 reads CASTRQTMNTEAFF. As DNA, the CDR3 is TGTGCCAGCACTCGACAGACCATGAACACTGAAGCTTTCTTT.

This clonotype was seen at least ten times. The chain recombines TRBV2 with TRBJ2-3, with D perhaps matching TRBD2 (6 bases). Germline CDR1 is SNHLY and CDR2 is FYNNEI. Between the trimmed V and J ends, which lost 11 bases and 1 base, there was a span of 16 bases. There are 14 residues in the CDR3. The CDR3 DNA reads TGTGCCGGGCGGAGGGTCAGGGGCACAGATACGCAGTATTTT. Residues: CAGRRVRGTDTQYF.

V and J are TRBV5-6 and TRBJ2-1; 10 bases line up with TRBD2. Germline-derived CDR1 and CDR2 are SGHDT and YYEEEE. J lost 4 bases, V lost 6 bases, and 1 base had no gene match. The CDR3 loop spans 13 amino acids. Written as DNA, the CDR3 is TGTGCCAGCATACTAGCGGGGTACAATGAGCAGTTCTTC. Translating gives CASILAGYNEQFF.

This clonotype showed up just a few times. The CDR3 bases are TGTGCCAGCAAAGACGGATACAATGAGCAGTTCTTC. Protein sequence: CASKDGYNEQFF. V is TRBV6-1 and J is TRBJ2-1; D not resolved. The length of the CDR3 is 12 residues. CDR1 MNHNS and CDR2 SASEGT come from the germline V gene. V lost 7 bases, J lost 4 bases, and 8 bases lay in between.

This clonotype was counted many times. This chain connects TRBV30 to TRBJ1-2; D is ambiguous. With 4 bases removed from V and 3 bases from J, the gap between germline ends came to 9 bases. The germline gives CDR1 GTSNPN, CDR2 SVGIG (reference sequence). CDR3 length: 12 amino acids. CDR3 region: CAWMEDYYGYTF. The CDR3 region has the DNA TGTGCCTGGATGGAGGACTACTATGGCTACACCTTC.

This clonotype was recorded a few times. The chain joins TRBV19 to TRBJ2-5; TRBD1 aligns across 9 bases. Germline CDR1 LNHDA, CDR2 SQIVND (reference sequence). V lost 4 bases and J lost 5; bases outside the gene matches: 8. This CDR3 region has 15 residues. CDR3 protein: CASSRDREGDETQYF. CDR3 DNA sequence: TGTGCCAGTAGTAGGGACAGGGAGGGGGACGAGACCCAGTACTTC.

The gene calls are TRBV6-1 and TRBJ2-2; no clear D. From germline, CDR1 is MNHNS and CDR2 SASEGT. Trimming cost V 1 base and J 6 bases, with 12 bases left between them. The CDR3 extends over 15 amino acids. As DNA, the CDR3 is TGTGCCAGCAGTGAAGAGGGTGGAGAGGCCGGGGAGCTGTTTTTT. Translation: CASSEEGGEAGELFF.

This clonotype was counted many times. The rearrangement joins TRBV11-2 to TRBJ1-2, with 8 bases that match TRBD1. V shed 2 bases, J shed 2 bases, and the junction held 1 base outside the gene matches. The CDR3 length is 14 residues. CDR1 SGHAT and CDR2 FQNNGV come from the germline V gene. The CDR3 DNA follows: TGTGCCAGCAGCTTACGGACAGGGAACTATGGCTACACCTTC. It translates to CASSLRTGNYGYTF.

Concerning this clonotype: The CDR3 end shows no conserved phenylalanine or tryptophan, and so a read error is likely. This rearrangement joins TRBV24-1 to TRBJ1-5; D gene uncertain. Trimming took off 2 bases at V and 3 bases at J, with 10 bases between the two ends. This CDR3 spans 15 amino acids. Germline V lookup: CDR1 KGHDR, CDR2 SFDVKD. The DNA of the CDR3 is TGTGCCACCAGTGATTCGGCCAGAAACAATCAGCCCCAGCATTCT. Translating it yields CATSDSARNNQPQHS.

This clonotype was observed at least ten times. The CDR3 DNA is TGTGCCAGCAGTTTAGGGAAGGGTCTTGTTAAGTTAAGGACTGAAGCTTTCTTT. It encodes CASSLGKGLVKLRTEAFF. The chain joins TRBV28 to TRBJ1-1; D remains ambiguous. This CDR3 comprises 18 residues. Per the germline V gene, CDR1 is MDHEN and CDR2 is SYDVKM. V lost 2 bases, J lost 5 bases, and 24 bases lay in between. Drawing the rest from reference TRBV28 and TRBJ1-1, the complete variable domain is DVKVTQSSRYLVKRTGEKVFLECVQDMDHENMFWYRQDPGLGLRLIYFSYDVKMKEKGDIPEGYSVSREKKERFSLILESASTNQTSMYLCASSLGKGLVKLRTEAFFGQGTRLTVV.

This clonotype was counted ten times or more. The CDR3 bases are TGCGCCAGCAGCTTGGGGGAGGGTCTCGACGAGACCCAGTACTTC. Its translation is CASSLGEGLDETQYF. V is TRBV5-1 and J is TRBJ2-5; 7 nucleotides match TRBD2. The CDR3 length is 15 residues. CDR1 and CDR2 (germline): SGHRS, YFSETQ. Unmatched junction bases numbered 7, after V lost 0 bases and J lost 5 bases.

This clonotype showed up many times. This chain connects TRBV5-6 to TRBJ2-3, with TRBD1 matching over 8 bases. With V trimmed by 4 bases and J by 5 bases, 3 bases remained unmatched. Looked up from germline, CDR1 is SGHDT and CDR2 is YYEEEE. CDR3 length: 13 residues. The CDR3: CASSHDRGDTQYF. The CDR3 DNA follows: TGTGCCAGCAGCCACGACAGGGGAGATACGCAGTATTTT.

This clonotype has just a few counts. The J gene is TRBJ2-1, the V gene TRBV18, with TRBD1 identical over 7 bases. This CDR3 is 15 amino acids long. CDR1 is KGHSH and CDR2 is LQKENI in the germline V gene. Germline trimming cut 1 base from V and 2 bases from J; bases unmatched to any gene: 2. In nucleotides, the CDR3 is TGTGCCAGCTCACCACGAGGACAGGCCTACAATGAGCAGTTCTTC. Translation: CASSPRGQAYNEQFF.

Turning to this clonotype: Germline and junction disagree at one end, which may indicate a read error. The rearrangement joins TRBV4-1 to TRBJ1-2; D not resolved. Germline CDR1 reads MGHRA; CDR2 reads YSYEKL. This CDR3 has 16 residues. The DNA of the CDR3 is TGCGTCAGCAGCCAGGTTGCCCTTGTGTCGAACTATGGCTACACCTTC. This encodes CVSSQVALVSNYGYTF.

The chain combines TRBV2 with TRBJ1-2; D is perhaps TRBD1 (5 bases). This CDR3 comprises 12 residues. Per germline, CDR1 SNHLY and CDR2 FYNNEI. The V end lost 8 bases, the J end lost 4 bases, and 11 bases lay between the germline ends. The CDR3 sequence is CASGQGSYGYTF. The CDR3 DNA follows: TGTGCCAGCGGTCAGGGAAGCTATGGCTACACCTTC.

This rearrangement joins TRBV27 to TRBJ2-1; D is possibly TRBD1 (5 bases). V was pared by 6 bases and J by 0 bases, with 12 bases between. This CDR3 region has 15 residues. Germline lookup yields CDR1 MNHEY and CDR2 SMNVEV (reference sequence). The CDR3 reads CASRQAPSSYNEQFF. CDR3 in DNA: TGTGCCAGCAGACAGGCCCCTAGCTCCTACAATGAGCAGTTCTTC.

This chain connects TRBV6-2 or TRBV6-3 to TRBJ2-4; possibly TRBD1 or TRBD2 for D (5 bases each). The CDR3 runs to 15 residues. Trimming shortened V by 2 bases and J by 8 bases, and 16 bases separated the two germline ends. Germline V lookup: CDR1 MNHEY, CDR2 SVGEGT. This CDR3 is CASSYRLAGSDIQYF. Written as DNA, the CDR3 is TGTGCCAGCAGTTACAGGTTAGCAGGGAGTGACATTCAGTACTTC.

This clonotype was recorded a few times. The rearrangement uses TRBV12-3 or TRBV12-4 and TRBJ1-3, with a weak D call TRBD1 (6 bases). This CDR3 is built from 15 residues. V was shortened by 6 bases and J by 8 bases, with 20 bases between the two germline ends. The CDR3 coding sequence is TGTGCCAGCAGCCTCGGGGGGCGTAATTTGGACACCATATATTTT. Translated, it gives CASSLGGRNLDTIYF.

CDR3 in DNA: TGTGCCAGCAGCACCCAGCGGGGGGGCGGGGAGACCCAGTACTTC. Amino acids: CASSTQRGGGETQYF. V gene TRBV2 combines with J gene TRBJ2-5; 10 nucleotides agree with TRBD2. The germline gives CDR1 SNHLY, CDR2 FYNNEI. CDR3 length equals 15 residues. The V segment lost 6 bases and the J segment 5 bases; nucleotides outside the gene matches: 9.

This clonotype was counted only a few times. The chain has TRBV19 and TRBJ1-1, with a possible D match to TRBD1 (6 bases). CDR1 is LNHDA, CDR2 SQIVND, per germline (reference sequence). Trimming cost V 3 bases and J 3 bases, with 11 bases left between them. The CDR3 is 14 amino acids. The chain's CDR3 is CASSIGGAYTEAFF. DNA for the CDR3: TGTGCCAGTAGTATTGGGGGCGCGTACACTGAAGCTTTCTTT.

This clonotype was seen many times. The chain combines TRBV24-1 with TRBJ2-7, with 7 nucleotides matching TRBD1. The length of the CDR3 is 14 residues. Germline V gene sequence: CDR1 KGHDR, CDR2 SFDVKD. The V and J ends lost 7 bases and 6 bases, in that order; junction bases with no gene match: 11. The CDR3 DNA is TGTGCCACCAGCGCGACAGGGAATGTGCGCGAGCAGTACTTC. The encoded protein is CATSATGNVREQYF.

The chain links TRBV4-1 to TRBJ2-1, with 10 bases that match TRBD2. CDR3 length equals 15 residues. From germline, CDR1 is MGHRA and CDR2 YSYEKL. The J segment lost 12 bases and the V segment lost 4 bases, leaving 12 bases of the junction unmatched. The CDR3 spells CASSLSSGSRVTQFF. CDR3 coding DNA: TGCGCCAGCAGCCTCTCTAGCGGGAGTCGAGTTACGCAGTTCTTC.